Presented here are 5 T cell receptor beta chains from one specimen sequenced in a study of T cell responses to AZD1222 COVID-19 vaccine. Generated by immunoSEQ multiplex PCR, the TCRdb table keeps only in-frame clones and is missing some. The sample consists of approximately 130,000 clones, approximately 93% of them appearing once. This material consisted of peripheral blood, taken on day 0 of AZD1222 vaccination. Source of these receptors: an adult in good health.

The chain recombines TRBV5-1 with TRBJ1-3; no definite D call. Germline CDR1 SGHRS, CDR2 YFSETQ. The CDR3 contains 17 residues. V gave up 8 bases and J gave up 4 bases, with 25 bases separating them. The CDR3 DNA follows: TGCGCCAGATCCCTTGGTAGGGTTCAGGAGTACGGAAACACCATATATTTT. Its protein product is CARSLGRVQEYGNTIYF.

The chain uses TRBV5-4 and TRBJ1-2; no clear D gene. This CDR3 has 15 amino acids. CDR1 is SGHNT, CDR2 YYREEE, per germline (reference sequence). The V end was cut by 0 bases, the J end by 4 bases, with 13 bases between. The CDR3 DNA follows: TGTGCCAGCAGCTTGGGTGGGAAAAGAGTCTATGGCTACACCTTC. It yields the protein CASSLGGKRVYGYTF.

This clone was observed a handful of times. The chain combines TRBV6-1 with TRBJ2-2; tentative D call: TRBD1 (5 bases). The germline gives CDR1 MNHNS, CDR2 SASEGT. This CDR3 is built from 16 residues. V was clipped by 2 bases and J by 2 bases, with 12 bases between them. The CDR3 region has the DNA TGTGCCAGCAGTGAACTAACAGGCCGTAACACCGGGGAGCTGTTTTTT. This encodes CASSELTGRNTGELFF.

This rearrangement joins TRBV2 to TRBJ1-4, with 9 bases matching TRBD1. CDR3 length: 15 amino acids. V was clipped by 4 bases and J by 7 bases; unmatched bases: 7. Per germline, CDR1 SNHLY and CDR2 FYNNEI. CDR3 amino acids: CASSAEGQGPEKLFF. The CDR3 DNA sequence: TGTGCCAGCAGTGCTGAGGGACAGGGTCCTGAAAAACTGTTTTTT.

This chain links TRBV29-1 with TRBJ1-1, with D tentatively TRBD1 (5 bases). Germline V gene data show CDR1 as SQVTM and CDR2 as ANQGSEA. This CDR3 contains 13 residues. The V end was cut by 6 bases, the J end by 10 bases, with 21 bases between. CDR3 nucleotides: TGCAGCGTGTCGACGGACCTGGCGAGGGGAGCTTTCTTT. It codes for CSVSTDLARGAFF.